Below are 18 T cell receptor beta chains sequenced from a single sample in a study of Graves' ophthalmopathy and Graves' hyperthyroidism. RNA transcripts were the template, and TCR beta CDR3 regions were amplified from them. The first-round RT-PCR employed HTBI primers together with the Qiagen OneStep RT-PCR kit. A multiplex PCR was then performed as the second round. MiXCR was run by TCRdb on the multiplex PCR reads, yielding one entry per CDR3 protein. The data show 660,000 or so distinct CDR3 sequences, about two fifths seen once. Sequencing input: peripheral blood. These TCRs come from an adult man with Graves' ophthalmopathy.

This clonotype came up many times. V gene TRBV6-6 combines with J gene TRBJ1-1; 8 bases are a match to TRBD1. V dropped 2 bases and J dropped 11; count of bases not matched to a gene: 4. Germline values: CDR1 MNHNY, CDR2 SVGAGI (reference sequence). The CDR3 is 12 amino acids. CDR3 sequence (DNA): TGTGCCAGCAGTTACGGGGACAGGCAGGCTTTCTTT. Its protein is CASSYGDRQAFF.

This clonotype was observed a handful of times. This sequence joins TRBV19 and TRBJ2-7; TRBD1 agrees at 9 bases. J lost 8 bases, V lost 4 bases, and 6 bases had no gene match. Per germline, CDR1 LNHDA and CDR2 SQIVND (reference sequence). The CDR3 consists of 13 residues. For the CDR3, the DNA is TGTGCCAGTAGTAGGGGACAGGGAGAGAAGCAGTACTTC. Amino acids: CASSRGQGEKQYF. Full variable domain (remainder filled in from reference TRBV19 and TRBJ2-7): DGGITQSPKYLFRKEGQNVTLSCEQNLNHDAMYWYRQDPGQGLRLIYYSQIVNDFQKGDIAEGYSVSREKKESFPLTVTSAQKNPTAFYLCASSRGQGEKQYFGPGTRLTVT.

Ten or more counts support this clonotype. V gene TRBV20-1 combines with J gene TRBJ1-2; D is possibly TRBD1 (5 bases). The length of the CDR3 is 12 residues. V lost 3 bases and J 6 bases, leaving 11 bases between the germline ends. Germline V gives CDR1 DFQATT, CDR2 SNEGSKA (reference sequence). CDR3 loop: CSARAGGNGYTF. In DNA form, the CDR3 reads TGCAGTGCTAGGGCCGGGGGAAATGGCTACACCTTC.

This clonotype was recorded at least ten times. The chain combines TRBV10-2 with TRBJ2-7, with D maybe TRBD2 (7 bases). V shed 0 bases and J shed 2 bases, with 11 bases lying between them. The CDR3 consists of 15 residues. CDR1 and CDR2 (germline): WSHSY, SAAADI. The chain's CDR3 is CASSESRGGAYEQYF. Written as DNA, the CDR3 is TGCGCCAGCAGTGAGTCGAGGGGGGGGGCCTACGAGCAGTACTTC.

This chain uses TRBV19 with TRBJ1-1, with TRBD1 as a possible D gene (5 bases). CDR3 length: 15 amino acids. V lost 5 bases and J lost 2, with 15 bases in between. The germline gives CDR1 LNHDA, CDR2 SQIVND (reference sequence). This CDR3 reads CASSEQVFLNTEAFF. CDR3 coding DNA: TGTGCCAGTAGTGAACAGGTATTCTTAAACACTGAAGCTTTCTTT.

Regarding this clonotype: A clone one base away is much larger, so this may be a read error. This is likely a read error, given that the CDR3 carries no conserved phenylalanine or tryptophan at its end. The genes are TRBV12-3 or TRBV12-4 and TRBJ2-5; 8 positions agree with TRBD2. The trim removed 4 bases at V and 1 base at J, leaving 8 bases unmatched. The CDR3 contains 16 residues. This CDR3 is CASSSGSGKSQETQYL. Written as DNA, the CDR3 is TGTGCCAGCAGTTCCGGTAGCGGGAAGAGCCAAGAGACCCAGTACCTC.

This clonotype was picked up a small number of times. This chain connects TRBV6-5 to TRBJ1-5; D is unclear. Germline V CDR1 and CDR2: MNHEY, SVGAGI. The ends were cut back, 6 bases at V and 0 bases at J, with 12 bases in the middle. The length of the CDR3 is 15 residues. This chain's CDR3 is CASRHQFYSNQPQHF. DNA of the CDR3: TGTGCCAGCAGACACCAGTTTTATAGCAATCAGCCCCAGCATTTT.

This clonotype was counted many times. The chain combines TRBV20-1 with TRBJ1-1, with 9 bases identical to TRBD1. The germline V gene has CDR1 DFQATT and CDR2 SNEGSKA (reference sequence). The CDR3 has 11 amino acids. V lost 7 bases to trimming and J lost 7 bases; unmatched junction nucleotides: 4. The CDR3 sequence is CSGGTGFEAFF. The DNA of the CDR3 is TGCAGTGGGGGGACAGGGTTTGAAGCTTTCTTT.

V is TRBV10-3 and J is TRBJ1-5; D is possibly TRBD1 (6 bases). CDR1 is ENHRY, CDR2 SYGVKD, per germline. The CDR3 is made up of 12 amino acids. V was cut by 6 bases and J by 11 bases, with 14 bases left in between. This CDR3 reads CAISGTRETQHF. The DNA for the CDR3 is TGTGCCATCAGCGGGACAAGAGAGACCCAGCATTTT.

This clonotype was seen repeatedly, ten times or more. The chain joins TRBV24-1 to TRBJ2-3; D gene uncertain. Germline assignment: CDR1 KGHDR and CDR2 SFDVKD. Trimming took 6 bases from V and 4 from J, leaving 7 bases between them. This CDR3 is built from 12 residues. CDR3 in amino acids: CATSTRSDTQYF. CDR3 DNA: TGTGCCACCAGTACGCGATCAGATACGCAGTATTTT.

The rearrangement links TRBV3-1 to TRBJ1-2; D unclear. The V and J ends lost 6 bases and 5 bases respectively, with 7 bases between them. The germline V gene encodes CDR1 LGHDT and CDR2 YNNKEL (reference sequence). CDR3 length: 11 amino acids. CDR3 in amino acids: CASRGVYGYTF. CDR3 nucleotides: TGTGCCAGCAGAGGAGTTTATGGCTACACCTTC.

This clonotype showed up many times. The V gene is TRBV20-1, the J gene TRBJ2-5; D gene uncertain. CDR3 length equals 13 residues. The germline gives CDR1 DFQATT, CDR2 SNEGSKA (reference sequence). V gave up 6 bases and J gave up 0 bases, with 11 bases separating them. CDR3 in DNA: TGCAGTGCAGGCCCAGGATACCAAGAGACCCAGTACTTC. Translating gives CSAGPGYQETQYF.

J is TRBJ1-1 and V is TRBV2, with D hard to call. The V end was cut by 7 bases, the J end by 6 bases, with 15 bases between. There are 13 residues in the CDR3. Per the germline V gene, CDR1 is SNHLY and CDR2 is FYNNEI. The CDR3 DNA reads as TGTGCCAGCACCCGGAGGGTATCGGCTGAAGCTTTCTTT. Amino acids: CASTRRVSAEAFF.

Worth noting for this clonotype: This sequence may be a read error, since a much larger clone differs from it by one base. The chain couples TRBV12-3 or TRBV12-4 to TRBJ2-5; D is ambiguous. V was shortened by 3 bases and J by 5 bases, with 10 bases between the two germline ends. This CDR3 spans 13 amino acids. CDR3 loop: CASSLEIRETQYF. CDR3 sequence (DNA): TGTGCCAGCAGTTTGGAGATTCGGGAGACCCAGTACTTC.

This chain uses TRBV11-1 with TRBJ1-4; D perhaps matches TRBD1 (6 bases). CDR1 and CDR2 (germline): SGHAT, FQDESV (reference sequence). This CDR3 is built from 16 residues. V lost 4 bases, J lost 3 bases, and 15 bases lay in between. The CDR3 here is CASSCTQGSPNEKLFF. In nucleotides, the CDR3 is TGTGCCAGCAGCTGTACCCAGGGGAGCCCTAATGAAAAACTGTTTTTT.

Many counts were recorded for this clonotype. This chain connects TRBV6-5 to TRBJ2-7; TRBD1 matches at 10 bases. The germline gives CDR1 MNHEY, CDR2 SVGAGI. Germline trimming cut 0 bases from V and 3 bases from J; bases unmatched to any gene: 2. CDR3 length equals 15 residues. The CDR3 spells CASSYSRDRGYEQYF. The CDR3 DNA sequence: TGTGCCAGCAGTTACTCGAGGGACAGGGGCTACGAGCAGTACTTC.

This clonotype was seen a few times. V is TRBV30 and J is TRBJ2-7; TRBD2 might be the D (5 bases). The CDR3 sequence is 13 residues long. Looked up from germline, CDR1 is GTSNPN and CDR2 is SVGIG (reference sequence). The germline V and J ends were trimmed by 2 bases and 2 bases, with 10 bases remaining between them. The CDR3 nucleotides are TGTGCCTGGAGTCCCGGGGAGACCTACGAGCAGTACTTC. Amino acid sequence: CAWSPGETYEQYF.

The CDR3 spells CSASPGENTIYF. As DNA, the CDR3 is TGCAGTGCTAGTCCGGGGGAAAACACCATATATTTT. V gene TRBV20-1 combines with J gene TRBJ1-3; perhaps TRBD1 as D (5 bases). In germline, CDR1 is DFQATT, CDR2 SNEGSKA (reference sequence). Trimming stripped 3 bases from V and 6 bases from J, with 9 bases between. This CDR3 comprises 12 residues.